These T cell receptor beta chains were read from a single sample in a study of cytomegalovirus exposure and HLA in healthy donors. The table came from immunoSEQ multiplex PCR; TCRdb's copy has only in-frame clones and leaves some out. The sample lists 95,000 to 100,000 clones, 75% to 80% occurring once. Sequences were obtained from PBMCs. Receptor source: a female donor in good health and CMV-seronegative. CDR3s include the opening cysteine and the closing phenylalanine or tryptophan. The order of the fields is CDR3 protein, J gene, V gene.

cdr3_aa: CASRSPSTDTQYF
j_call: TRBJ2-3
v_call: TRBV28

cdr3_aa: CASSPRSAGGPGDTQYF
j_call: TRBJ2-3
v_call: TRBV5-4

cdr3_aa: CASSSGTGAIGYTF
j_call: TRBJ1-2
v_call: TRBV28

cdr3_aa: CASSGTGGADTQYF
j_call: TRBJ2-3
v_call: TRBV7-2

cdr3_aa: CASSLVAGAFGYGYTF
j_call: TRBJ1-2
v_call: TRBV11-2

cdr3_aa: CASSLFGGTSTDTQYF
j_call: TRBJ2-3
v_call: TRBV5-6

cdr3_aa: CASSHQGGGSEQYF
j_call: -
v_call: TRBV14

cdr3_aa: CASSMGLAGGTPQHF
j_call: TRBJ1-5
v_call: TRBV19

cdr3_aa: CASRRGGGNTEAFF
j_call: TRBJ1-1
v_call: TRBV27

cdr3_aa: CASSPQGRQETQYF
j_call: TRBJ2-5
v_call: TRBV7-8

cdr3_aa: CASSRTGVNQPQHF
j_call: TRBJ1-5
v_call: TRBV19

cdr3_aa: CASSSRPLSWTDEKLFF
j_call: TRBJ1-4
v_call: TRBV5-1

cdr3_aa: CASSDSRSYEQYF
j_call: TRBJ2-7
v_call: TRBV7-3

cdr3_aa: CASSIAGYNEQFF
j_call: TRBJ2-1
v_call: TRBV19

cdr3_aa: CASSFGGNTEAFF
j_call: TRBJ1-1
v_call: TRBV5-1

cdr3_aa: CASSFPAGTDTQYF
j_call: TRBJ2-3
v_call: TRBV5-6

cdr3_aa: CASSESWEGTEAFF
j_call: TRBJ1-1
v_call: TRBV10-2

cdr3_aa: CAINLSGRSGELFF
j_call: TRBJ2-2
v_call: TRBV10-3

cdr3_aa: CATSRARALRGAYEQYF
j_call: TRBJ2-7
v_call: TRBV15

cdr3_aa: CASSVAIGGTEAFF
j_call: TRBJ1-1
v_call: TRBV7-9

cdr3_aa: CASNFGTGFGNTIYF
j_call: TRBJ1-3
v_call: TRBV5-6

cdr3_aa: CASSLGGGKGYEQYF
j_call: TRBJ2-7
v_call: TRBV5-1

cdr3_aa: CASSLYIGGYQETQYF
j_call: TRBJ2-5
v_call: TRBV28

cdr3_aa: CASSFGSTYEQYF
j_call: TRBJ2-7
v_call: TRBV19

cdr3_aa: CASSQDSRPGYEQYF
j_call: TRBJ2-7
v_call: TRBV4-3